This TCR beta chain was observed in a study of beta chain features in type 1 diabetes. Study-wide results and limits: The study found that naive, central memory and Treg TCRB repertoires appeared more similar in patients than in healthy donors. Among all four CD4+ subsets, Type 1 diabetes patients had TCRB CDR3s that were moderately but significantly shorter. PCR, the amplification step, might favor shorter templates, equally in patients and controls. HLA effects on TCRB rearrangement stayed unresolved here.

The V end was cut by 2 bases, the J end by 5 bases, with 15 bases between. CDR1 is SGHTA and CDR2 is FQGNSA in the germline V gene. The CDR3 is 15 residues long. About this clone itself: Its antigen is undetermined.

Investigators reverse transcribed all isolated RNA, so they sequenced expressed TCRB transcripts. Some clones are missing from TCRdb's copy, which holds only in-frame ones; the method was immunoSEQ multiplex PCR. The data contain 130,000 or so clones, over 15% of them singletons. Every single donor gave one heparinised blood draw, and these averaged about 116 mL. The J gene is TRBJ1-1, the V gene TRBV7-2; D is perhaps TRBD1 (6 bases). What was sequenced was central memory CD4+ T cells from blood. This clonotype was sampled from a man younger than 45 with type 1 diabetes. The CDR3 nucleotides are TGTGCCAGCAGCTTACTCGGCAGGGGTTTTACTGAAGCTTTCTTT. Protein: CASSLLGRGFTEAFF.